These 3 T cell receptor beta chains came from one sample sequenced in a study of cytomegalovirus exposure and HLA in healthy donors. The PCR used 60 Vbeta and 13 Jbeta primers. Profiling relied on immunoSEQ multiplex PCR, and the TCRdb table lists in-frame clones only, not all of them. This table holds about 96,000 clones, 64% found once. The specimen sequenced was PBMCs. The receptor source for this set is a man in his sixties in good health and CMV-seronegative.

The chain employs TRBV27 and TRBJ2-1, with a weak D call TRBD2 (6 bases). There are 17 residues in the CDR3. The V and J ends lost 3 bases and 2 bases respectively, with 17 bases between them. Germline V CDR1 and CDR2: MNHEY, SMNVEV (reference sequence). CDR3 amino acids: CASSFRAIQRAYNEQFF. CDR3 nucleotide sequence: TGTGCCAGCAGTTTCCGGGCGATCCAGCGGGCCTACAATGAGCAGTTCTTC.

This sequence joins TRBV4-1 and TRBJ1-1; D possibly corresponds to TRBD1 (5 bases). V was cut by 3 bases and J by 3 bases, with 14 bases left in between. This CDR3 comprises 15 residues. Germline assignment: CDR1 MGHRA and CDR2 YSYEKL. CDR3 bases: TGCGCCAGCAGCCATGTAGGGGATGGGGACACTGAAGCTTTCTTT. Amino acids: CASSHVGDGDTEAFF.

This clone was counted a few times. The chain joins TRBV6-6 to TRBJ2-5, with 7 bases that match TRBD2. The CDR3 has 14 amino acids. The J segment lost 0 bases and the V segment lost 4 bases, leaving 2 bases of the junction unmatched. The germline gives CDR1 MNHNY, CDR2 SVGAGI (reference sequence). CDR3 sequence reads: CASSSGGHQETQYF. The DNA for the CDR3 is TGTGCCAGCAGTTCGGGGGGTCACCAAGAGACCCAGTACTTC.